Presented here are 22 T cell receptor beta chains from one specimen sequenced in a study of blood T cell repertoires in COVID-19. Clones were sequenced by immunoSEQ multiplex PCR, and TCRdb holds only the in-frame ones, with some missing. The sample consists of roughly 340,000 clones, around 92% of them appearing once. Input material: peripheral blood. These receptors were taken from a young woman with COVID-19, enrolled during active disease.

DNA for the CDR3: TGTGCCAGCAGCCTACGACAGGGACCTTCCTACGAGCAGTACGTC. This encodes CASSLRQGPSYEQYV. The chain carries TRBV7-8 and TRBJ2-7; 7 nucleotides agree with TRBD1. The CDR3 runs 15 residues. Trimming cost V 5 bases and J 1 base; bases outside gene matches: 8. CDR1 SGHVS and CDR2 FQNEAQ come from the germline V gene.

The chain employs TRBV28 and TRBJ2-2; 7 bases are a match to TRBD1. Germline CDR1 and CDR2: MDHEN and SYDVKM. Germline trimming cut 5 bases from V and 3 bases from J; bases unmatched to any gene: 6. This CDR3 contains 15 residues. CDR3 residues: CASSPTGEYTGELFF. The CDR3 DNA follows: TGTGCCAGCAGTCCCACAGGGGAGTACACCGGGGAGCTGTTTTTT.

The chain joins TRBV4-1 to TRBJ2-3; 8 positions agree with TRBD1. The CDR3 runs to 15 residues. Unmatched junction bases numbered 0, after V lost 1 base and J lost 0 bases. CDR1 and CDR2 (germline): MGHRA, YSYEKL. The CDR3: CASSQGTGSTDTQYF. The CDR3 coding sequence is TGCGCCAGCAGCCAAGGGACAGGGAGCACAGATACGCAGTATTTT.

The chain combines TRBV6-2 or TRBV6-3 with TRBJ2-1; the D is unclear. The germline V gene has CDR1 MNHEY and CDR2 SVGEGT. The CDR3 totals 14 residues. The germline V and J ends were trimmed by 0 bases and 4 bases, with 7 bases remaining between them. The chain's CDR3 is CASSYSSMYNEQFF. The CDR3 DNA reads TGTGCCAGCAGTTACTCTTCAATGTACAATGAGCAGTTCTTC.

Notes on this clone: One junction end does not reproduce the germline sequence, and a read error may be involved. The chain joins TRBV7-7 to TRBJ2-2, with 12 bases matching TRBD2. There are 16 residues in the CDR3. The germline V gene has CDR1 SSHAT and CDR2 FNYEAQ (reference sequence). This CDR3 reads CASSPSGGGSPGELFF. DNA of the CDR3: TGTGCTAGCAGCCCTAGCGGGGGGGGCTCTCCCGGGGAGCTGTTTTTT.

The chain employs TRBV19 and TRBJ1-5, with D perhaps TRBD1 (6 bases). Germline lookup yields CDR1 LNHDA and CDR2 SQIVND (reference sequence). V was clipped by 3 bases and J by 3 bases, with 12 bases between them. The CDR3 consists of 15 residues. The CDR3 DNA reads as TGTGCCAGTAGTATTATGGACAGCGTCAATCAGCCCCAGCATTTT. This sequence encodes CASSIMDSVNQPQHF.

The chain carries TRBV7-2 and TRBJ2-3, with 8 bases lining up with TRBD2. Germline V CDR1 and CDR2: SGHTA, FQGNSA. J gave up 6 bases and V 6 bases, and 8 bases lay outside the gene matches. The CDR3 length is 14 residues. CDR3 in DNA: TGTGCCAGCAGGCCAGGGGCTAGCGGGGATACGCAGTATTTT. Residues: CASRPGASGDTQYF.

CDR3 nucleotide sequence: TGTGCCAGCAGCCCCCGACTAGCGGGATACAATGAGCAGTTCTTC. Amino acid sequence: CASSPRLAGYNEQFF. The rearrangement uses TRBV9 and TRBJ2-1, with TRBD2 identical over 11 bases. Trimming cost V 4 bases and J 4 bases; bases outside gene matches: 4. The germline V gene has CDR1 SGDLS and CDR2 YYNGEE. There are 15 residues in the CDR3.

The V call is TRBV7-6, the J call TRBJ2-2, with D tentatively TRBD2 (6 bases). CDR1 SGHVS and CDR2 FNYEAQ come from the germline V gene. CDR3 size: 14 residues. Trimming took off 4 bases at V and 3 bases at J, with 9 bases between the two ends. CDR3 sequence reads: CASSSGLHTGELFF. The CDR3 DNA sequence: TGTGCCAGCAGCTCCGGACTACACACCGGGGAGCTGTTTTTT.

This rearrangement joins TRBV19 to TRBJ2-7; 10 positions match TRBD2. Germline loops: CDR1 LNHDA, CDR2 SQIVND (reference sequence). J was trimmed by 4 bases and V by 7 bases; bases with no gene match: 7. The CDR3 is made up of 14 amino acids. The CDR3, as DNA: TGTGCCAGTAAACCTAGCGGGAGTAAATACGAGCAGTACGTC. This codes for CASKPSGSKYEQYV.

CDR3: CSGGGGNTIYF. CDR3 nucleotide sequence: TGCAGTGGGGGGGGAGGAAACACCATATATTTT. The genes are TRBV20-1 and TRBJ1-3; D is possibly TRBD1 (5 bases). CDR1 DFQATT and CDR2 SNEGSKA come from the germline V gene (reference sequence). V lost 7 bases and J 4 bases, leaving 8 bases between the germline ends. The CDR3 runs 11 residues.

This chain joins TRBV6-5 and TRBJ2-1; a weak D match, TRBD2 (6 bases). Germline V gene data show CDR1 as MNHEY and CDR2 as SVGAGI. Trimming shortened V by 2 bases and J by 6 bases, and 17 bases separated the two germline ends. The CDR3 extends over 16 amino acids. CDR3 in amino acids: CASSYATGLSLNEQFF. The DNA for the CDR3 is TGTGCCAGCAGTTACGCGACGGGACTGAGTCTCAATGAGCAGTTCTTC.

The rearrangement joins TRBV28 to TRBJ1-1, with 10 bases fitting TRBD1. CDR1 and CDR2 (germline): MDHEN, SYDVKM. Trimming cost V 3 bases and J 3 bases; bases outside gene matches: 7. The CDR3 is 16 amino acids. The CDR3 reads CASSLGGQGVDTEAFF. The DNA for the CDR3 is TGTGCCAGCAGTTTGGGCGGACAGGGGGTCGACACTGAAGCTTTCTTT.

There are a few counts of this clone. Other nucleotide sequences from this sample produce the same CDR3. This chain uses TRBV5-1 with TRBJ1-4; the match to TRBD1 covers 9 bases. This CDR3 is 14 amino acids long. The ends lost 3 bases at V and 4 bases at J; junction bases unmatched: 1. Looked up from germline, CDR1 is SGHRS and CDR2 is YFSETQ. CDR3 in DNA: TGCGCCAGCAGCTCGGGACAGGGTAATGAAAAACTGTTTTTT. Translated, it gives CASSSGQGNEKLFF.

This sequence joins TRBV7-8 and TRBJ1-5; D ambiguous. The germline V gene encodes CDR1 SGHVS and CDR2 FQNEAQ. The CDR3 sequence is 14 residues long. V shed 5 bases and J shed 6 bases, with 14 bases lying between them. The chain's CDR3 is CASSLVAGGQPQHF. The CDR3 DNA is TGTGCCAGCAGCCTAGTTGCCGGCGGTCAGCCCCAGCATTTT.

The rearrangement links TRBV6-2 or TRBV6-3 to TRBJ2-3; TRBD2 aligns across 8 bases. CDR1 MNHEY and CDR2 SVGEGT come from the germline V gene. V trimming: 4 bases; J trimming: 1 base; junction bases outside the gene matches: 13. The CDR3 is 18 residues long. This CDR3 reads CASSWWSGSPLGTDTQYF. DNA of the CDR3: TGTGCCAGCAGTTGGTGGAGCGGGAGTCCCCTAGGCACAGATACGCAGTATTTT.

The chain has TRBV5-5 and TRBJ2-2, with TRBD1 as a possible D gene (5 bases). Germline values: CDR1 SGHKS, CDR2 YYEKEE (reference sequence). CDR3 size: 15 residues. V lost 2 bases and J 5 bases, leaving 13 bases between the germline ends. CDR3 nucleotides: TGTGCCAGCAGCTTCGGCTCAGGGATGACCGGGGAGCTGTTTTTT. Translated: CASSFGSGMTGELFF.

CDR3 residues: CASSLSIAAFSTGMAYEQYF. DNA for the CDR3: TGTGCCAGCAGTTTATCTATTGCAGCGTTCTCCACCGGAATGGCCTACGAGCAGTACTTC. The V gene is TRBV27, the J gene TRBJ2-7; D is undetermined. V was trimmed by 0 bases and J by 2 bases, leaving 26 bases between them. The CDR3 is made up of 20 amino acids. CDR1 is MNHEY, CDR2 SMNVEV, per germline (reference sequence).

The chain carries TRBV7-9 and TRBJ1-2, with 9 bases that match TRBD1. Germline loops: CDR1 SEHNR, CDR2 FQNEAQ (reference sequence). Germline trimming cut 5 bases from V and 1 base from J; bases unmatched to any gene: 5. The CDR3 consists of 15 residues. In DNA, the CDR3 is TGTGCCAGCAGCCCGGGACAGGGATTTAACTATGGCTACACCTTC. Amino acid sequence: CASSPGQGFNYGYTF.

The chain recombines TRBV7-9 with TRBJ1-1; TRBD1 matches at 8 bases. The CDR3 spans 14 residues. Germline CDR1 SEHNR, CDR2 FQNEAQ (reference sequence). The ends lost 5 bases at V and 4 bases at J; junction bases unmatched: 6. CDR3 DNA sequence: TGTGCCAGCAGCGTACAGGGGGTTAGCACTGAAGCTTTCTTT. Translated, it gives CASSVQGVSTEAFF. Using reference TRBV7-9 and TRBJ1-1 for the parts outside the CDR3, the full variable domain is DTGVSQNPRHKITKRGQNVTFRCDPISEHNRLYWYRQTLGQGPEFLTYFQNEAQLEKSRLLSDRFSAERPKGSFSTLEIQRTEQGDSAMYLCASSVQGVSTEAFFGQGTRLTVV.

This clone has a single count. V gene TRBV7-9 combines with J gene TRBJ2-1; tentatively, D is TRBD2 (5 bases). The CDR3 is 14 amino acids. Germline values: CDR1 SEHNR, CDR2 FQNEAQ (reference sequence). The V gene lost 3 bases and the J gene lost 1 base, with 7 bases spanning the gap. In DNA, the CDR3 is TGTGCCAGCAGCTTGGACTTTTCCTACAATGAGCAGTTCTTC. Its translation: CASSLDFSYNEQFF. The complete variable domain, with remaining parts taken from reference TRBV7-9 and TRBJ2-1, reads DTGVSQNPRHKITKRGQNVTFRCDPISEHNRLYWYRQTLGQGPEFLTYFQNEAQLEKSRLLSDRFSAERPKGSFSTLEIQRTEQGDSAMYLCASSLDFSYNEQFFGPGTRLTVL.

This chain joins TRBV5-6 and TRBJ2-2; D gene unclear. In germline, CDR1 is SGHDT, CDR2 YYEEEE. V was clipped by 2 bases and J by 7 bases, with 3 bases between them. CDR3 length: 11 residues. This CDR3 reads CASSFIGELFF. CDR3 bases: TGTGCCAGCAGCTTCATCGGGGAGCTGTTTTTT. Supplemented by reference TRBV5-6 and TRBJ2-2, the full variable domain reads DAGVTQSPTHLIKTRGQQVTLRCSPKSGHDTVSWYQQALGQGPQFIFQYYEEEERQRGNFPDRFSGHQFPNYSSELNVNALLLGDSALYLCASSFIGELFFGEGSRLTVL.